This passage covers 22 T cell receptor beta chains from one sample sequenced in a study of T cell repertoires in cytomegalovirus infection. TCRdb called the reads again in MiXCR, with one record for every CDR3 protein. The repertoire holds roughly 630,000 distinct CDR3 sequences, with 20% to 25% as singletons. Material for sequencing was CD8+ T cells from PBMCs. These receptors were obtained from a human donor in good health (CMV status not recorded). Some clones in this sample may be carry-over from other donors' samples.

This clonotype was picked up many times. The rearrangement joins TRBV7-9 to TRBJ1-6; 9 bases match TRBD1. Germline V CDR1 and CDR2: SEHNR, FQNEAQ (reference sequence). The CDR3 has 15 amino acids. V was pared by 4 bases and J by 8 bases, with 6 bases of the junction left unmatched. CDR3 amino acids: CASSSSGTGHSPLHF. The CDR3 DNA reads as TGTGCCAGCAGCTCTTCCGGGACAGGGCATTCACCCCTCCACTTT.

A remark on this clonotype: The junction departs from the called germline gene at one end, perhaps through a read error. J is TRBJ2-1 and V is TRBV7-9; D might be TRBD2 (6 bases). The germline V gene encodes CDR1 SEHNR and CDR2 FQNEAQ (reference sequence). The CDR3 runs to 16 residues. The CDR3 DNA reads as TGTGGCAGCAGCCAGGGTCCGGGGAGGACCTACAATGAGCAGTTCTTC. Amino acids: CGSSQGPGRTYNEQFF.

DNA of the CDR3: TGCAGCGTTGTCCGGGACCCGAACACCGGGGAGCTGTTTTTT. It translates to CSVVRDPNTGELFF. The J gene is TRBJ2-2, the V gene TRBV29-1; D might be TRBD1 or TRBD2, each matching 5 bases. The germline CDR1 and CDR2 sequences are SQVTM and ANQGSEA. The CDR3 contains 14 residues. V shed 4 bases and J shed 0 bases, with 9 bases lying between them.

The table lists this clonotype with many counts. This chain uses TRBV7-9 with TRBJ2-7, with 9 bases fitting TRBD1. The germline V gene has CDR1 SEHNR and CDR2 FQNEAQ (reference sequence). This CDR3 is built from 15 residues. V shed 6 bases, J shed 9 bases, and the junction held 15 bases outside the gene matches. CDR3 DNA: TGTGCCAGCAGTTTAACCATGGACAGGGGTGGCCGGCAGTACTTC. Its translation is CASSLTMDRGGRQYF.

This clonotype occurred a few times. The chain couples TRBV14 to TRBJ2-6; D ambiguous. The CDR3 loop spans 15 amino acids. The V end was cut by 1 base, the J end by 10 bases, with 14 bases between. CDR1 SGHDN and CDR2 FVKESK come from the germline V gene. CDR3 in amino acids: CASSQVSQPVNVLTF. Written as DNA, the CDR3 is TGTGCCAGCAGCCAAGTGTCCCAGCCCGTTAACGTCCTGACTTTC.

This rearrangement joins TRBV9 to TRBJ1-1, with D maybe TRBD1 (5 bases). The CDR3 is 16 residues long. CDR1 is SGDLS and CDR2 is YYNGEE in the germline V gene. The germline V and J ends were trimmed by 4 bases and 6 bases, with 22 bases remaining between them. CDR3: CASSSSLVGTAPEAFF. DNA for the CDR3: TGTGCCAGCAGCTCCTCGCTGGTGGGGACGGCACCTGAAGCTTTCTTT.

Of note for this clonotype: This may arise from a read error, as a much more abundant clone is one base away. This chain joins TRBV7-6 and TRBJ2-5, with TRBD2 matching 10 bases. The CDR3 spans 15 residues. The germline CDR1 and CDR2 sequences are SGHVS and FNYEAQ. CDR3: CASSTEERGGETLYF. The CDR3 coding sequence is TGTGCCAGCAGCACCGAGGAGCGGGGGGGAGAGACCCTGTACTTC.

About this clonotype itself: This may arise from a read error, as a much more abundant clone is one base away. The V call is TRBV7-2, the J call TRBJ2-1; D gene unclear. Trimming stripped 6 bases from V and 12 bases from J, with 18 bases between. This CDR3 comprises 13 residues. Germline V gives CDR1 SGHTA, CDR2 FQGNSA. In DNA, the CDR3 is TGTGCCAGCAGATTGGGTCGTGGGTATGGGCAGTTCTTC. Its protein product is CASRLGRGYGQFF.

The chain employs TRBV28 and TRBJ2-7; D gene unclear. Germline V CDR1 and CDR2: MDHEN, SYDVKM. Trimming pared 6 bases from V and 1 base from J, leaving 16 bases between. CDR3 length: 15 residues. The chain's CDR3 is CASSRPERLSYEQYV. The CDR3, as DNA: TGTGCCAGCAGCCGACCAGAGAGGCTTTCCTACGAGCAGTACGTC.

V is TRBV20-1 and J is TRBJ2-5; 7 nucleotides agree with TRBD1. The J segment lost 1 base and the V segment lost 2 bases, leaving 4 bases of the junction unmatched. This CDR3 comprises 14 residues. The germline V gene has CDR1 DFQATT and CDR2 SNEGSKA (reference sequence). CDR3 residues: CSARTRDSQETQYF. In DNA, the CDR3 is TGCAGTGCTAGAACCCGGGACAGCCAAGAGACCCAGTACTTC.

The rearrangement uses TRBV13 and TRBJ1-1; D unresolved. The CDR3 is made up of 12 amino acids. Germline loops: CDR1 PRHDT, CDR2 FYEKMQ (reference sequence). V lost 6 bases and J 8 bases, leaving 13 bases between the germline ends. CDR3 loop: CASRSMRREAFF. The CDR3 DNA reads TGTGCCAGCAGATCAATGCGGAGAGAAGCTTTCTTT.

This clonotype was counted once. The chain carries TRBV4-2 and TRBJ2-1, with D uncertain. There are 12 residues in the CDR3. The V end was cut by 0 bases, the J end by 10 bases, with 7 bases between. In germline, CDR1 is LGHNA, CDR2 YNFKEQ. The CDR3 sequence: CASSQDPREQFF. In DNA form, the CDR3 reads TGTGCCAGCAGCCAAGATCCGCGCGAGCAGTTCTTC.

V is TRBV3-1 and J is TRBJ2-1, with 15 bases identical to TRBD2. Germline CDR1 LGHDT, CDR2 YNNKEL (reference sequence). CDR3 size: 22 residues. Trimming at V came to 4 bases and at J to 0 bases, leaving 16 bases not matched to a gene. CDR3 region: CASSRWQPGTSGGKRSYNEQFF. CDR3 bases: TGTGCCAGCAGCCGCTGGCAACCCGGGACTAGCGGGGGGAAACGCTCCTACAATGAGCAGTTCTTC.

The CDR3 DNA is TGTGCCAGCAGTTGGACAGACGGCACAGATACGCAGTATTTT. Its translation: CASSWTDGTDTQYF. This sequence joins TRBV28 and TRBJ2-3; a weak D match, TRBD1 (6 bases). Trimming pared 4 bases from V and 1 base from J, leaving 9 bases between. Germline assignment: CDR1 MDHEN and CDR2 SYDVKM. The CDR3 covers 14 residues.

In its sample, this clonotype was seen many times. This chain links TRBV28 with TRBJ2-2, with D perhaps TRBD1 (6 bases). With 3 bases removed from V and 3 bases from J, the gap between germline ends came to 14 bases. Germline V gene sequence: CDR1 MDHEN, CDR2 SYDVKM. The length of the CDR3 is 16 residues. This CDR3 is CASSFYRALDTGELFF. As DNA, the CDR3 is TGTGCCAGCAGTTTTTACAGGGCGTTGGACACCGGGGAGCTGTTTTTT.

Ten or more counts support this clonotype. The CDR3 is CASSEGDTIYF. The CDR3 coding sequence is TGCGCCAGCAGCGAGGGAGACACCATATATTTT. The chain is built from TRBV10-2 and TRBJ1-3; D not resolved. With 6 bases removed from V and 8 bases from J, the gap between germline ends came to 8 bases. The CDR3 is 11 residues long. In germline, CDR1 is WSHSY, CDR2 SAAADI.

Only a few counts were recorded for this clonotype. The chain couples TRBV7-9 to TRBJ2-3; unclear D gene. Per germline, CDR1 SEHNR and CDR2 FQNEAQ (reference sequence). The CDR3 sequence is 15 residues long. V shed 4 bases and J shed 0 bases, with 11 bases lying between them. CDR3 amino acids: CASSSVEASTDTQYF. Here the CDR3 DNA reads TGTGCCAGCAGCTCGGTCGAAGCTAGCACAGATACGCAGTATTTT.

The chain couples TRBV2 to TRBJ2-3; no firm D call. V was clipped by 6 bases and J by 11 bases, with 6 bases between them. CDR3 length equals 9 residues. Germline V gene sequence: CDR1 SNHLY, CDR2 FYNNEI. CDR3 sequence: CASSPKQYF. The CDR3 bases are TGTGCCAGCAGCCCAAAGCAGTATTTT.

The sample holds a few counts of this clonotype. V and J are TRBV20-1 and TRBJ2-1; D is perhaps TRBD1 (7 bases). Germline V lookup: CDR1 DFQATT, CDR2 SNEGSKA (reference sequence). The V gene lost 4 bases and the J gene lost 6 bases, with 22 bases spanning the gap. CDR3 length equals 16 residues. The CDR3 sequence: CSAIRGAWGAFNEQFF. For the CDR3, the DNA is TGCAGTGCTATCAGGGGGGCCTGGGGGGCCTTCAATGAGCAGTTCTTC.

This clonotype has ten or more counts. The chain has TRBV7-2 and TRBJ2-5; D unclear. There are 14 residues in the CDR3. The germline gives CDR1 SGHTA, CDR2 FQGNSA. Trimming left V 1 base short and J 0 bases short, with 6 bases between. The DNA of the CDR3 is TGTGCCAGCAGCTTAGGCAAGTACCAAGAGACCCAGTACTTC. This translates into CASSLGKYQETQYF.

V gene TRBV10-1 combines with J gene TRBJ2-1, with D hard to call. Germline V lookup: CDR1 WNHNN, CDR2 SYGVQD (reference sequence). Trimming took off 0 bases at V and 5 bases at J, with 11 bases between the two ends. The CDR3 loop spans 15 amino acids. The CDR3 here is CASSESTLPHNEQFF. The CDR3 nucleotides read TGCGCCAGCAGTGAGTCGACTCTCCCCCACAATGAGCAGTTCTTC.

This clonotype occurred many times. CDR3 nucleotides: TGTGCCAGTAGTGACGAGGACAGGGTAGTGGACAATGAGCAGTTCTTC. Translation gives CASSDEDRVVDNEQFF. The V and J genes are TRBV19 and TRBJ2-1; TRBD1 agrees at 8 bases. The V gene's germline CDR1 is LNHDA and CDR2 SQIVND (reference sequence). The CDR3 covers 16 residues. Trimming took 5 bases from V and 5 from J; bases not matched to a gene: 11.